Shown below are 18 T cell receptor beta chains from a single sample sequenced in a study of T cells after posttransplantation cyclophosphamide. The method was immunoSEQ multiplex PCR; TCRdb's version includes in-frame clones alone and lacks a portion of them. Of tens of thousands of clones in the sample, around 93% are singletons; the top ten hold around 3.1%. Sequencing was done on a sample of PBMCs. The receptors were gathered from a woman in her thirties in good health and a related stem cell transplant donor.

V gene TRBV5-1 combines with J gene TRBJ2-5; TRBD1 might be the D (6 bases). The CDR3 has 15 residues. Germline V CDR1 and CDR2: SGHRS, YFSETQ. V lost 1 base and J lost 2, with 12 bases in between. The DNA of the CDR3 is TGCGCCAGCAGCTTGACCCAGGGGCGGCAAGAGACCCAGTACTTC. It is translated as CASSLTQGRQETQYF.

This chain links TRBV19 with TRBJ2-6; 9 nucleotides line up with TRBD1. The V segment lost 6 bases and the J segment 0 bases; nucleotides outside the gene matches: 6. CDR3 length equals 17 residues. Germline V lookup: CDR1 LNHDA, CDR2 SQIVND (reference sequence). The CDR3 loop is CASSRQGDHSGANVLTF. The CDR3 DNA reads as TGTGCCAGTAGCAGACAGGGGGACCACTCTGGGGCCAACGTCCTGACTTTC.

V usage is TRBV2 and J usage is TRBJ1-1; no definite D call. This CDR3 is 13 amino acids long. V gave up 2 bases and J gave up 10 bases, with 14 bases separating them. Per germline, CDR1 SNHLY and CDR2 FYNNEI. The CDR3 DNA reads TGTGCCAGCAGTGAAATTCCGGCTTTGGGAGCTTTCTTT. Amino acids: CASSEIPALGAFF.

A single count supports this clone. The V call is TRBV6-4, the J call TRBJ2-2; D might be TRBD2 (5 bases). The CDR3 is 13 amino acids. The germline V gene has CDR1 MRHNA and CDR2 SNTAGT. V dropped 7 bases and J dropped 5 bases, with 11 bases sitting between them. This CDR3 reads CASTAGGTGELFF. CDR3 bases: TGTGCCAGCACGGCAGGAGGAACCGGGGAGCTGTTTTTT.

The genes are TRBV4-1 and TRBJ2-1; 10 bases are a match to TRBD1. Germline loops: CDR1 MGHRA, CDR2 YSYEKL. CDR3 length: 19 residues. The V and J ends lost 0 bases and 2 bases, in that order; junction bases with no gene match: 10. In nucleotides, the CDR3 is TGCGCCAGCAGCCAAGATCACGGGACAGGGGAGCCGACCTACAATGAGCAGTTCTTC. Translation gives CASSQDHGTGEPTYNEQFF.

This clone was observed a few times. The chain links TRBV6-5 to TRBJ2-3, with 7 bases lining up with TRBD2. V lost 4 bases, J lost 5 bases, and 9 bases stayed unmatched. The CDR3 contains 15 residues. CDR1 MNHEY and CDR2 SVGAGI come from the germline V gene. The CDR3 DNA is TGTGCCAGCAGTTCTCCTCGCGGGGGAGGAGATACGCAGTATTTT. It specifies CASSSPRGGGDTQYF.

The V and J genes are TRBV7-3 and TRBJ2-1; 14 positions match TRBD2. V lost 5 bases and J lost 9; bases outside the gene matches: 3. The germline V gene encodes CDR1 SGHTA and CDR2 FQGTGA. There are 14 residues in the CDR3. Written as DNA, the CDR3 is TGTGCCAGCAGCAGACTAGCGGGGGGGGCTGAGCAGTTCTTC. Protein product: CASSRLAGGAEQFF.

V usage is TRBV23-1 and J usage is TRBJ2-7, with a weak D call TRBD2 (7 bases). TRBV23-1 is treated as an ORF (open reading frame) with a function not yet certain. The CDR3 extends over 15 amino acids. The V and J ends lost 8 bases and 6 bases respectively, with 23 bases between them. The CDR3 nucleotides read TGCGCCAGCGTTAGCCGGGGGGCCATCCCTGGCGAGCAGTACTTC. Translating it yields CASVSRGAIPGEQYF.

This clone appeared a few times. The chain uses TRBV6-1 and TRBJ2-7; 7 bases line up with TRBD1. With 3 bases clipped from V and 0 bases from J, the junction kept 2 bases outside the gene matches. This CDR3 is built from 14 residues. CDR1 MNHNS and CDR2 SASEGT come from the germline V gene. The CDR3 protein is CASSEGDSSYEQYF. Here the CDR3 DNA reads TGTGCCAGCAGTGAGGGGGACAGCTCCTACGAGCAGTACTTC.

This chain joins TRBV19 and TRBJ2-1, with 11 bases aligning to TRBD2. CDR3 length equals 15 residues. The germline gives CDR1 LNHDA, CDR2 SQIVND (reference sequence). The trim removed 5 bases at V and 7 bases at J, leaving 7 bases unmatched. CDR3 protein: CASSPGASGGNEQFF. The CDR3 region has the DNA TGTGCCAGTAGTCCTGGGGCTAGCGGGGGGAATGAGCAGTTCTTC.

This chain joins TRBV10-3 and TRBJ2-1; no definite D call. The CDR3 extends over 13 amino acids. Germline CDR1 ENHRY, CDR2 SYGVKD. Between the trimmed V and J ends, which lost 5 bases and 6 bases, there was a span of 11 bases. CDR3 DNA: TGTGCCATCAGTTCTTCGAATGGCAATGAGCAGTTCTTC. It specifies CAISSSNGNEQFF.

The chain is built from TRBV27 and TRBJ1-1; unclear D gene. Germline V lookup: CDR1 MNHEY, CDR2 SMNVEV (reference sequence). This CDR3 contains 13 residues. V lost 2 bases to trimming and J lost 1 base, with 5 bases between them. The CDR3 nucleotides are TGTGCCAGCAGTTTAGGGGAGAACACTGAAGCTTTCTTT. Its translation: CASSLGENTEAFF.

V is TRBV20-1 and J is TRBJ2-3; D is undetermined. The V gene's germline CDR1 is DFQATT and CDR2 SNEGSKA (reference sequence). This CDR3 is 9 amino acids long. CDR3 coding DNA: TGCACCCCCTCCGATACGCAGTATTTT. Translating it yields CTPSDTQYF.

The rearrangement links TRBV28 to TRBJ1-5; D remains ambiguous. CDR1 MDHEN and CDR2 SYDVKM come from the germline V gene. V lost 2 bases and J lost 0, with 8 bases in between. This CDR3 spans 15 amino acids. CDR3 residues: CASSLGGSSNQPQHF. The DNA of the CDR3 is TGTGCCAGCAGTTTAGGAGGGTCTAGCAATCAGCCCCAGCATTTT.

In DNA, the CDR3 is TGTGCCATCAGCGGACGGAACACTGAAGCTTTCTTT. This codes for CAISGRNTEAFF. The chain links TRBV10-3 to TRBJ1-1; D is uncertain. V dropped 6 bases and J dropped 1 base, with 6 bases sitting between them. CDR1 is ENHRY and CDR2 is SYGVKD in the germline V gene. The CDR3 spans 12 residues.

Concerning this clone itself: This specimen includes other DNA sequences encoding the same CDR3. The rearrangement uses TRBV6-5 and TRBJ1-1, with unresolved D. Germline V gene lookup returns CDR1 MNHEY and CDR2 SVGAGI. V lost 2 bases and J 5 bases, leaving 12 bases between the germline ends. The CDR3 has 14 residues. CDR3: CASSYGDSGTEAFF. The CDR3 nucleotides are TGTGCCAGCAGTTACGGCGATTCTGGGACTGAAGCTTTCTTT.

This chain joins TRBV5-1 and TRBJ1-3, with D unresolved. There are 17 residues in the CDR3. The V gene's germline CDR1 is SGHRS and CDR2 YFSETQ. Trimming took off 0 bases at V and 0 bases at J, with 13 bases between the two ends. The CDR3 nucleotides read TGCGCCAGCAGCTTGGAACCCCCACGCCCCTCTGGAAACACCATATATTTT. It encodes CASSLEPPRPSGNTIYF.

V and J are TRBV5-1 and TRBJ2-5; TRBD2 agrees at 15 bases. This CDR3 spans 16 amino acids. CDR1 and CDR2 from the germline V gene are SGHRS and YFSETQ. J gave up 5 bases and V 4 bases, and 6 bases lay outside the gene matches. CDR3 residues: CASSPGLAGGQETQYF. CDR3 DNA sequence: TGCGCCAGCAGCCCCGGACTAGCGGGGGGGCAGGAGACCCAGTACTTC.